This paragraph covers one T cell receptor beta chain sequence. These data originate in a study of tumour-infiltrating T cells in Burkitt lymphoma. Overall study: Repertoire clonality predicted overall and progression-free survival.

Only in-frame clones appear in the TCRdb table, and some are missing; sequencing was by immunoSEQ multiplex PCR. The sample yields fewer than 20,000 clones, 80% seen once. What was sequenced was tumor tissue. The origin of this receptor is a human donor with diffuse large B-cell lymphoma.

Written as DNA, the CDR3 is TGTGCCAGTAGTCCGTCCACGGGGAGGTTTTACGACACTGAAGCTTTCTTT. Translating it yields CASSPSTGRFYDTEAFF. This chain links TRBV19 with TRBJ1-1; no clear D. CDR1 is LNHDA and CDR2 is SQIVND in the germline V gene (reference sequence). This CDR3 region has 17 residues. Trimming stripped 5 bases from V and 3 bases from J, with 22 bases between.